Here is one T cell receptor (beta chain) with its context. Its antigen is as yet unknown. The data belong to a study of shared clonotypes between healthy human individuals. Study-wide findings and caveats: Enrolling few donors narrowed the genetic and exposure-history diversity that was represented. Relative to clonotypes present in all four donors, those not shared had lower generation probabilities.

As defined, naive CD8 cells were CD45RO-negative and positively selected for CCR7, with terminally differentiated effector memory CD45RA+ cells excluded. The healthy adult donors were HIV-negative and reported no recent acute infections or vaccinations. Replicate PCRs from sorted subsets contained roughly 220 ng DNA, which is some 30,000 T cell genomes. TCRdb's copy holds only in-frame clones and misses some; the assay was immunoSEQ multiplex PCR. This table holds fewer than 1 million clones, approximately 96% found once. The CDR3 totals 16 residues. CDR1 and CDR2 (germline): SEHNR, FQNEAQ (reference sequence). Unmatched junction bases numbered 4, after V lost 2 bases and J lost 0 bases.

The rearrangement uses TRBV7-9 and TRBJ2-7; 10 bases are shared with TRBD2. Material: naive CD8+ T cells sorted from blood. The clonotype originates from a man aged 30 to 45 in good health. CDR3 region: CASSLTSGVSSYEQYF. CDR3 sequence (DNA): TGTGCCAGCAGCTTAACTAGCGGGGTAAGCTCCTACGAGCAGTACTTC.